Described below is a single T cell receptor (beta chain) sequence and its context. Antigen unknown. Coverage ceases 3 residues before the CDR3 finishes, and the germline J gene fills in the end. TCR beta CDR3 amplified by multiplex PCR from roughly 1,300 ng genomic DNA. Clones were sequenced by immunoSEQ multiplex PCR, and TCRdb holds only the in-frame ones, with some missing. Listed are about 32,000 clones; about 6.4% falls within the top ten. This sample is drawn from a study of T cells in women clearing cervical HPV infection. In the study overall: Blood came at first lesion visit for cases, post-clearance for controls. Study results and limitations: T-cell numbers per sample were unknown and may explain richness differences.

V lost 6 bases, J lost 4 bases, and 4 bases stayed unmatched. This CDR3 comprises 14 residues. Germline V gene sequence: CDR1 LGHNA, CDR2 YNFKEQ. The origin of this receptor is a woman between 18 and 69 years old with a cervical HPV16 infection that either progressed to CIN3+ or cleared (not recorded which). The chain links TRBV4-2 to TRBJ2-3; 10 positions match TRBD2. Input material: blood buffy coat. The CDR3 region is CASSPSGGADTQYF. CDR3 bases read: TGTGCCAGCAGTCCGAGCGGGGGGGCAGATACG.